The clone carrying this TCR beta chain was seen ten or more times. Template switching (which added a universal primer site) was used, and cDNA carried unique molecular identifiers. TCRdb ran MiXCR on the 5' RACE reads and lists one entry per CDR3 protein. The table lists 450,000 to 500,000 distinct CDR3 sequences, around an eighth of them singletons. This record comes from a study of identical twins. This CDR3 is 11 amino acids long. The data also belong to a second study, concerning yellow fever vaccine responses in identical twins.

V and J are TRBV21-1 and TRBJ2-7; the tabulated D call, TRBD2, remains unverified against the DNA. TRBV21-1 is shown as a pseudogene. The sequencing input was CD4+ T cells sorted from blood. This receptor was taken from a woman in her late teens or twenties in good health. The CDR3 loop reads CASFSTSGLIF. The CDR3, as DNA: TGTGCCAGCTTTTCCACCTCGGGACTTATCTTC.